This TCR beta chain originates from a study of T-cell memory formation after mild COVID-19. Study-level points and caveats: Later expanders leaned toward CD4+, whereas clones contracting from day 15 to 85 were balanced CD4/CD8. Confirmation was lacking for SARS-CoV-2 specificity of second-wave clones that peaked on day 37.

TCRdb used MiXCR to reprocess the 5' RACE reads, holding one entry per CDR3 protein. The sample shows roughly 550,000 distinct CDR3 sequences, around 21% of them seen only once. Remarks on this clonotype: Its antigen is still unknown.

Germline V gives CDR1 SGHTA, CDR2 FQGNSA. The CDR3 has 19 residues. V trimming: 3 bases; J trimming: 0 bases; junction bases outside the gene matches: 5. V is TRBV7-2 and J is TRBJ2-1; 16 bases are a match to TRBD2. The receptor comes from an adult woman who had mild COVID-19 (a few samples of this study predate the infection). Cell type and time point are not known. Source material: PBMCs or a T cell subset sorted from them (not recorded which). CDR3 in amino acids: CASSFWGLAGGGSYNEQFF. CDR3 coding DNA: TGTGCCAGCAGCTTCTGGGGACTAGCGGGAGGGGGCTCCTACAATGAGCAGTTCTTC.